The clone carrying this T cell receptor (beta chain) came up a few times. Its target is not known. CDR1 and CDR2 from the germline V gene are MGHRA and YSYEKL. The CDR3 loop spans 15 amino acids. V lost 4 bases and J lost 3, with 13 bases in between. The data were taken from a study of beta chain features in type 1 diabetes. The study's findings and limits: TCRB CDR3 length was moderately but significantly reduced in all four CD4+ subsets of Type 1 diabetes patients. A potential PCR bias toward shorter templates would be equal in patient and control samples.

Sorting that relied on CD45RO/CCR7/CD25/CD127/CD95/CD27 yielded CD4+ naive, central memory, regulatory and stem cell-like memory cells. Expressed TCRB transcripts were sequenced, since all the RNA that had been isolated was reverse transcribed. Method: immunoSEQ multiplex PCR; TCRdb's copy keeps in-frame clones and lacks some. This table has about 640,000 clones, 9.5% to 15% appearing once. This clonotype originated in a young man with type 1 diabetes. The V gene is TRBV4-1, the J gene TRBJ1-5, with no clear D. The specimen sequenced was naive CD4+ T cells from blood. The CDR3 region has the DNA TGCGCCAGCAGCCTCAACTGGGCTAACAATCAGCCCCAGCATTTT. Protein sequence: CASSLNWANNQPQHF.